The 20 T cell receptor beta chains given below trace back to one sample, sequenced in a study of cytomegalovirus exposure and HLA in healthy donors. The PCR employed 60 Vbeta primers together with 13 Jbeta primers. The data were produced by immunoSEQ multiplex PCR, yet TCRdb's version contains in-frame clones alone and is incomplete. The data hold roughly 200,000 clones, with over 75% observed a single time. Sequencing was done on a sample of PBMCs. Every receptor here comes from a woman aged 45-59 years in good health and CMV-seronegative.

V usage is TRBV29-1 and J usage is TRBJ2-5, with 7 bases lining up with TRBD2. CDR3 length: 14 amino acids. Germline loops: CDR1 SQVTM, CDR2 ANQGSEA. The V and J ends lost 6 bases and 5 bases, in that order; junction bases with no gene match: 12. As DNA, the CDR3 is TGCAGCGTACCCGCCCCGGGAGGTCTGGAGACCCAGTACTTC. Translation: CSVPAPGGLETQYF.

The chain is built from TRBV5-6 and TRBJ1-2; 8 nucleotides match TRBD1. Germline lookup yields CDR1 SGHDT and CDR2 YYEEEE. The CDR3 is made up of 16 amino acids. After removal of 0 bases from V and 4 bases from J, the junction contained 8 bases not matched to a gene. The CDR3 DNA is TGTGCCAGCAGCTTGGCCGAGGACAGGGTGAGCTATGGCTACACCTTC. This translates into CASSLAEDRVSYGYTF. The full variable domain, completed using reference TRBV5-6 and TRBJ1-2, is DAGVTQSPTHLIKTRGQQVTLRCSPKSGHDTVSWYQQALGQGPQFIFQYYEEEERQRGNFPDRFSGHQFPNYSSELNVNALLLGDSALYLCASSLAEDRVSYGYTFGSGTRLTVV.

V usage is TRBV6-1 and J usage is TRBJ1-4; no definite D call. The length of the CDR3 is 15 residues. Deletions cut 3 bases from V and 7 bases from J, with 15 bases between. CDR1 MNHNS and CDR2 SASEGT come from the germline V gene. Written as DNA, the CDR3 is TGTGCCAGCAGTGACGCAGGAGGAGGTAGTGAAAAACTGTTTTTT. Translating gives CASSDAGGGSEKLFF.

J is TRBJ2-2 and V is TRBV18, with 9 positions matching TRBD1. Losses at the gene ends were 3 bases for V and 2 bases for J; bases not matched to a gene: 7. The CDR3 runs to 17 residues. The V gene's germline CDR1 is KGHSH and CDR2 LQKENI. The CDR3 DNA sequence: TGTGCCAGCTCACCTCGAACAGGGGGCCTCAACACCGGGGAGCTGTTTTTT. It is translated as CASSPRTGGLNTGELFF.

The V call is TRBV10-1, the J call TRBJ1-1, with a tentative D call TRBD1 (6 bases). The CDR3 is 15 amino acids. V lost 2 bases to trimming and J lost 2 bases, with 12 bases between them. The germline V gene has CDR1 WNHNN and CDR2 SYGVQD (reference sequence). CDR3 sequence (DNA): TGCGCCAGCAGTGAGAATTTACAGGGAAACACTGAAGCTTTCTTT. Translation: CASSENLQGNTEAFF.

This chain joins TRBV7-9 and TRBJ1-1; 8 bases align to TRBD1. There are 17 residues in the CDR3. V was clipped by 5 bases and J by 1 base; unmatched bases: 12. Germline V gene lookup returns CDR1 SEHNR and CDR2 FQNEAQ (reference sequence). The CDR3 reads CASSLPNDRGQNTEAFF. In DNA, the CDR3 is TGTGCCAGCAGCCTCCCAAATGACAGGGGCCAGAACACTGAAGCTTTCTTT.

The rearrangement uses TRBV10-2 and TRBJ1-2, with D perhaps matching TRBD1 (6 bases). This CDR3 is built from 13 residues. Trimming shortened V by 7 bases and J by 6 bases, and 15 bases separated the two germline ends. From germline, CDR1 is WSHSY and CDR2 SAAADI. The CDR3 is CASNIAGVDGYTF. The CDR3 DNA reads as TGCGCCAGCAATATAGCAGGGGTGGATGGCTACACCTTC.

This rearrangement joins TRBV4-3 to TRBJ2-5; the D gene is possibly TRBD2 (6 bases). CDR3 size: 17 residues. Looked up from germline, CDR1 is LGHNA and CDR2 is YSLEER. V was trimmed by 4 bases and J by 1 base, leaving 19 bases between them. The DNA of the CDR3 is TGCGCCAGCAGCCCCTCTATCCAGGGACTCGGCCAAGAGACCCAGTACTTC. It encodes CASSPSIQGLGQETQYF.

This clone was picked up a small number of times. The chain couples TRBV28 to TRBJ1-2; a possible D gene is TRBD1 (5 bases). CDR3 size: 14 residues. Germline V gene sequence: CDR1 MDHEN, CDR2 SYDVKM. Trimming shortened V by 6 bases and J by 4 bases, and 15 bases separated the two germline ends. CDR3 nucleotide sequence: TGTGCCAGCAGCCGGGGAGGGGCCTTCTATGGCTACACCTTC. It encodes CASSRGGAFYGYTF.

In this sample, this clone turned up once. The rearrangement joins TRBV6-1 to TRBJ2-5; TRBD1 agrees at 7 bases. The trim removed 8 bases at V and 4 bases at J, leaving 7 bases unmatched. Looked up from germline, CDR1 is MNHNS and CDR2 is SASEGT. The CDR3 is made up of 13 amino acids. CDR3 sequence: CASRLDRAETQYF. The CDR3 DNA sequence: TGTGCCAGCCGCCTTGACAGGGCAGAGACCCAGTACTTC.

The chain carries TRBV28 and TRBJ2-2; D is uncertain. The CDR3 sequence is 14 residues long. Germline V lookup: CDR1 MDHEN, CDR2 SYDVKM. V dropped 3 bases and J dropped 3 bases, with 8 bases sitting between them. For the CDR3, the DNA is TGTGCCAGCAGTTTGCGCCAGGACACCGGGGAGCTGTTTTTT. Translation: CASSLRQDTGELFF.

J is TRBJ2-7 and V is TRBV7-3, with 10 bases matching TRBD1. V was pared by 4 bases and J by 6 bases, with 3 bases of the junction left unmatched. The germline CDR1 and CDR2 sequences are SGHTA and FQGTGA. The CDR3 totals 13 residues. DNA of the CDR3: TGTGCCAGCAGCTCCGGGACAGGGGTCGAGCAGTACTTC. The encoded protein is CASSSGTGVEQYF.

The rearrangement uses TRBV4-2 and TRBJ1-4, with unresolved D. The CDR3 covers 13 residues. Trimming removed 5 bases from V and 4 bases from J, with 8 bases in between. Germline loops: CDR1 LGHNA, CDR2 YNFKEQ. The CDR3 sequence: CASSEPYNEKLFF. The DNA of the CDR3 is TGTGCCAGCAGCGAACCCTATAATGAAAAACTGTTTTTT.

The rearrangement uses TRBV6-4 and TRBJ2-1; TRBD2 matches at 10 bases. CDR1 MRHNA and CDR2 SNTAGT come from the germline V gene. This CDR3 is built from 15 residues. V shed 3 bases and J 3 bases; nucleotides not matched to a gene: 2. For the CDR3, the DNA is TGTGCCAGCAGTGAACTAGCGGGATACTACAATGAGCAGTTCTTC. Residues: CASSELAGYYNEQFF.

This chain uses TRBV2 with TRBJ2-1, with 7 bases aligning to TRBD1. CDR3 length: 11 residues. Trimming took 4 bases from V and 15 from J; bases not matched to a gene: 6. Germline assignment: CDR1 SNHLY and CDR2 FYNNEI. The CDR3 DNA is TGTGCCAGCAGTGTCCAAGGGGGCATGTTCTTC. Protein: CASSVQGGMFF.

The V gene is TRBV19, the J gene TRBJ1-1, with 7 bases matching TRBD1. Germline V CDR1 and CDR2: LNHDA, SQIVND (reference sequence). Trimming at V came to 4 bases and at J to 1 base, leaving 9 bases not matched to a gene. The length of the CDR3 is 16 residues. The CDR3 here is CASSRRTGQRNTEAFF. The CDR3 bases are TGTGCCAGTAGTAGGAGGACAGGACAACGGAACACTGAAGCTTTCTTT.

In DNA form, the CDR3 reads TGTGCCAGTAGGGGCCGGGACACTCAGACTAGCGGGAGGGACACAGATACGCAGTATTTT. Protein product: CASRGRDTQTSGRDTDTQYF. V is TRBV19 and J is TRBJ2-3, with 14 bases matching TRBD2. CDR1 is LNHDA and CDR2 is SQIVND in the germline V gene (reference sequence). The CDR3 has 20 residues. Losses at the gene ends were 6 bases for V and 2 bases for J; bases not matched to a gene: 16. Looking up the rest from reference TRBV19 and TRBJ2-3 gives the full variable domain: DGGITQSPKYLFRKEGQNVTLSCEQNLNHDAMYWYRQDPGQGLRLIYYSQIVNDFQKGDIAEGYSVSREKKESFPLTVTSAQKNPTAFYLCASRGRDTQTSGRDTDTQYFGPGTRLTVL.

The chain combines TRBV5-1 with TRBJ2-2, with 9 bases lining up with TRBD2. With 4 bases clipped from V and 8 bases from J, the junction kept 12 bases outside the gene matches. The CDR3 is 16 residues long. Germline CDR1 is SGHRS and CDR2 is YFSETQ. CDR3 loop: CASSTPGLAGPGELFF. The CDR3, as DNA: TGCGCCAGCAGCACACCGGGACTAGCAGGTCCTGGGGAGCTGTTTTTT.

The chain's CDR3 is CASSERVVNTGELFF. CDR3 sequence (DNA): TGTGCCAGCAGTGAGAGGGTAGTAAACACCGGGGAGCTGTTTTTT. V and J are TRBV6-1 and TRBJ2-2, with D perhaps matching TRBD2 (5 bases). The V and J ends lost 3 bases and 2 bases respectively, with 10 bases between them. The CDR3 covers 15 residues. Germline V gives CDR1 MNHNS, CDR2 SASEGT.

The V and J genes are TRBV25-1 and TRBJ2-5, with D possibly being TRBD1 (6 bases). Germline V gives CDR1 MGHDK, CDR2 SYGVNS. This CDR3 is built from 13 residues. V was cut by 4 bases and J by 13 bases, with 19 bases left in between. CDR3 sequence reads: CASSGQEPRARYF. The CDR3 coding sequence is TGTGCCAGCAGTGGACAGGAGCCCCGGGCTCGGTACTTC.